The T cell receptor beta chain under discussion was sequenced for a study of T cells in Graves' hyperthyroidism and ophthalmopathy. TCR beta CDR3 regions were amplified from RNA. RT-PCR in the first round (using the HTBI primer set) targeted the TCR CDR3. TCRdb redid the calling of the multiplex PCR reads with MiXCR, one entry per CDR3 protein. The sample records nearly 750,000 distinct CDR3 sequences, 35% being singletons. In this sample, this clonotype turned up a few times. Its antigen is undetermined. The V gene lost 0 bases and the J gene lost 5 bases, with 14 bases spanning the gap. Germline CDR1 is DFQATT and CDR2 is SNEGSKA (reference sequence). The CDR3 length is 14 residues. Study findings and constraints: Ophthalmopathy cases were set apart from stable hyperthyroidism by a 13 V-J model.

In patients aged 18 to 65, hyperthyroidism was newly diagnosed, with duration under 2 months. Any patient presenting with uncontrolled infection, other autoimmune disease, pregnancy or lactation was left out. The source of this sequence is a woman aged 40-49 years with Graves' hyperthyroidism. The sample was blood. The chain joins TRBV20-1 to TRBJ2-7; a weak D match, TRBD2 (5 bases). The CDR3 DNA follows: TGCAGTGCTAGAGATCCGAAGGGAGCGGACGAGCAGTACTTC. Residues: CSARDPKGADEQYF.